Each of the 32 T cell receptor beta chains below was sequenced from the same sample in a study of T cell responses to AZD1222 COVID-19 vaccine. The table came from immunoSEQ multiplex PCR; TCRdb's copy has only in-frame clones and leaves some out. The sample lists about 97,000 clones, around 89% seen once, with about 7.8% in the top ten. Material: peripheral blood, obtained on day 0 of AZD1222 vaccination. All receptors come from an adult in good health.

This clone was detected only a few times. The chain has TRBV7-3 and TRBJ2-3; D is unresolved. Germline CDR1 reads SGHTA; CDR2 reads FQGTGA. V lost 0 bases and J 2 bases, leaving 9 bases between the germline ends. The CDR3 is 15 residues long. CDR3 sequence (DNA): TGTGCCAGCAGCTTAACGTTAGGATTCACAGATACGCAGTATTTT. Residues: CASSLTLGFTDTQYF. The whole variable domain, filled in from reference TRBV7-3 and TRBJ2-3, reads GAGVSQTPSNKVTEKGKYVELRCDPISGHTALYWYRQSLGQGPEFLIYFQGTGAADDSGLPNDRFFAVRPEGSVSTLKIQRTERGDSAVYLCASSLTLGFTDTQYFGPGTRLTVL.

This chain links TRBV10-3 with TRBJ1-3, with D unresolved. The CDR3 sequence is 16 residues long. Germline lookup yields CDR1 ENHRY and CDR2 SYGVKD. Trimming stripped 6 bases from V and 2 bases from J, with 17 bases between. DNA of the CDR3: TGTGCCATCAGCGATTTCCTCCAGGAGCCTGGAAACACCATATATTTT. Translating gives CAISDFLQEPGNTIYF.

The CDR3 DNA sequence: TGTGCCAGCAGCATGGGGCCGACGTCACCTGTCGCTGAAGCTTTCTTT. Translated, it gives CASSMGPTSPVAEAFF. The chain combines TRBV5-4 with TRBJ1-1; TRBD1 is a possible D gene (5 bases). Germline V lookup: CDR1 SGHNT, CDR2 YYREEE (reference sequence). V was shortened by 4 bases and J by 6 bases, with 22 bases between the two germline ends. The CDR3 runs to 16 residues.

The J gene is TRBJ1-6, the V gene TRBV2; 9 bases map to TRBD1. CDR1 is SNHLY, CDR2 FYNNEI, per germline. The length of the CDR3 is 15 residues. Trimming at V came to 2 bases and at J to 14 bases, leaving 10 bases not matched to a gene. The CDR3 DNA is TGTGCCAGCAGTGAACAGGACAGGGGCCAGGGGACCCTCCACTTT. Its translation is CASSEQDRGQGTLHF.

The J gene is TRBJ1-2, the V gene TRBV7-2; maybe TRBD1 (5 bases). Per the germline V gene, CDR1 is SGHTA and CDR2 is FQGNSA. The CDR3 totals 16 residues. Trimming removed 4 bases at V and 4 bases at J, with 19 bases between. This chain's CDR3 is CASSSSSRGSSYGYTF. The CDR3 DNA is TGTGCCAGCAGCTCCTCGTCCCGGGGGTCCTCCTATGGCTACACCTTC.

The V call is TRBV6-6, the J call TRBJ1-5; D not resolved. The CDR3 is made up of 15 amino acids. Trimming took 5 bases from V and 4 from J, leaving 15 bases between them. Germline V gives CDR1 MNHNY, CDR2 SVGAGI (reference sequence). This CDR3 reads CASSPLDSKNQPQHF. The CDR3 DNA sequence: TGTGCCAGCAGTCCCCTCGACTCGAAAAATCAGCCCCAGCATTTT.

A few counts support this clone. This chain joins TRBV7-9 and TRBJ2-7; D may match TRBD1 or TRBD2 (5 bases each). This CDR3 has 16 residues. Trimming removed 5 bases at V and 2 bases at J, with 19 bases between. Germline V gene data show CDR1 as SEHNR and CDR2 as FQNEAQ (reference sequence). The CDR3 nucleotides are TGTGCCAGCAGCCCCTACTCCGGGACCACAACCTACGAGCAGTACTTC. Its translation is CASSPYSGTTTYEQYF.

This clone came up once. This sequence joins TRBV7-6 and TRBJ2-1, with 8 bases fitting TRBD2. The V segment lost 4 bases and the J segment 10 bases; nucleotides outside the gene matches: 15. The germline CDR1 and CDR2 sequences are SGHVS and FNYEAQ. The CDR3 is 16 residues long. The DNA of the CDR3 is TGTGCCAGCAGCTCCTTATCGGGTAGCGGGGTTGGGGAGCAGTTCTTC. It specifies CASSSLSGSGVGEQFF. The full variable domain, rest sourced from reference TRBV7-6 and TRBJ2-1, is GAGVSQSPRYKVTKRGQDVALRCDPISGHVSLYWYRQALGQGPEFLTYFNYEAQQDKSGLPNDRFSAERPEGSISTLTIQRTEQRDSAMYRCASSSLSGSGVGEQFFGPGTRLTVL.

The chain recombines TRBV6-2 or TRBV6-3 with TRBJ2-7, with D possibly matching TRBD2 (7 bases). CDR1 and CDR2 (germline): MNHEY, SVGEGT. CDR3 size: 11 residues. V gave up 2 bases and J gave up 13 bases, with 12 bases separating them. The CDR3 DNA reads as TGTGCCAGCAGTTACAGGGGGGGCGCCTACTTC. Protein: CASSYRGGAYF.

The chain uses TRBV27 and TRBJ1-5; D might be TRBD1 (6 bases). The V gene's germline CDR1 is MNHEY and CDR2 SMNVEV (reference sequence). V was clipped by 1 base and J by 1 base, with 8 bases between them. CDR3 length equals 15 residues. The CDR3: CASSLWGASNQPQHF. CDR3 nucleotide sequence: TGTGCCAGCAGTTTATGGGGGGCAAGCAATCAGCCCCAGCATTTT.

The genes are TRBV19 and TRBJ1-2, with D perhaps matching TRBD1 (5 bases). Trimming stripped 8 bases from V and 3 bases from J, with 13 bases between. The germline CDR1 and CDR2 sequences are LNHDA and SQIVND (reference sequence). This CDR3 has 13 residues. The CDR3: CASQGSRDYGYTF. Here the CDR3 DNA reads TGTGCCAGTCAGGGTTCGAGGGACTATGGCTACACCTTC.

The chain employs TRBV7-6 and TRBJ2-1; TRBD1 is a possible D gene (6 bases). The CDR3 spans 15 residues. The ends were cut back, 6 bases at V and 10 bases at J, with 22 bases in the middle. In germline, CDR1 is SGHVS, CDR2 FNYEAQ. The CDR3 sequence is CASSKVDRPSGEQFF. CDR3 DNA: TGTGCCAGCAGTAAGGTCGACAGGCCCTCAGGGGAGCAGTTCTTC.

This chain joins TRBV5-4 and TRBJ1-4, with 8 bases aligning to TRBD1. The V and J ends lost 6 bases and 7 bases, in that order; junction bases with no gene match: 17. Looked up from germline, CDR1 is SGHNT and CDR2 is YYREEE (reference sequence). CDR3 length: 17 amino acids. CDR3: CASTRYRGASEVEKLFF. The CDR3 DNA reads TGTGCCAGCACCCGGTACAGGGGGGCCAGTGAGGTTGAAAAACTGTTTTTT. Combining the CDR3 with reference TRBV5-4 and TRBJ1-4 gives the whole variable domain ETGVTQSPTHLIKTRGQQVTLRCSSQSGHNTVSWYQQALGQGPQFIFQYYREEENGRGNFPPRFSGLQFPNYSSELNVNALELDDSALYLCASTRYRGASEVEKLFFGSGTQLSVL.

This chain connects TRBV6-5 to TRBJ2-7; TRBD2 agrees at 8 bases. The CDR3 contains 16 residues. V lost 0 bases, J lost 4 bases, and 8 bases stayed unmatched. The germline CDR1 and CDR2 sequences are MNHEY and SVGAGI. This CDR3 is CASSYSGGDGGYEQYF. In DNA form, the CDR3 reads TGTGCCAGCAGTTACTCCGGGGGGGATGGAGGTTACGAGCAGTACTTC.

This chain uses TRBV30 with TRBJ1-2; 8 nucleotides align to TRBD1. Germline assignment: CDR1 GTSNPN and CDR2 SVGIG (reference sequence). V dropped 4 bases and J dropped 4; count of bases not matched to a gene: 8. The CDR3 sequence is 14 residues long. The CDR3 coding sequence is TGTGCCTGGATATCGCCAGGGGGCGGCTATGGCTACACCTTC. It encodes CAWISPGGGYGYTF.

This clone occurred a few times. This chain connects TRBV28 to TRBJ2-7, with TRBD1 matching 7 bases. Per germline, CDR1 MDHEN and CDR2 SYDVKM. V lost 5 bases to trimming and J lost 5 bases; unmatched junction nucleotides: 6. The CDR3 loop spans 13 amino acids. CDR3 bases: TGTGCCAGCAGTAGACAGGGTCGGAACGAGCAGTACTTC. Protein sequence: CASSRQGRNEQYF. Drawing the rest from reference TRBV28 and TRBJ2-7, the complete variable domain is DVKVTQSSRYLVKRTGEKVFLECVQDMDHENMFWYRQDPGLGLRLIYFSYDVKMKEKGDIPEGYSVSREKKERFSLILESASTNQTSMYLCASSRQGRNEQYFGPGTRLTVT.

The CDR3 loop reads CASTPPGTGMGGELFF. CDR3 nucleotide sequence: TGTGCCAGCACCCCCCCCGGGACAGGGATGGGCGGGGAGCTGTTTTTT. The chain carries TRBV28 and TRBJ2-2, with 9 bases identical to TRBD1. Per the germline V gene, CDR1 is MDHEN and CDR2 is SYDVKM. The CDR3 covers 16 residues. Losses at the gene ends were 7 bases for V and 7 bases for J; bases not matched to a gene: 13.

A single count supports this clone. V is TRBV5-8 and J is TRBJ1-1, with 11 bases fitting TRBD1. The junction had 14 bases not matched to a gene; V was cut back by 4 bases and J by 0 bases. In germline, CDR1 is SGHTS, CDR2 YDEGEE. CDR3 length: 19 residues. CDR3 DNA sequence: TGTGCCAGCAGCGGCCGGACAGGGGGCGAGAGTGGGTTGAACACTGAAGCTTTCTTT. It translates to CASSGRTGGESGLNTEAFF.

J is TRBJ1-1 and V is TRBV7-9, with a possible D match to TRBD1 (5 bases). Germline CDR1 and CDR2: SEHNR and FQNEAQ (reference sequence). V lost 5 bases, J lost 1 base, and 14 bases lay in between. The CDR3 is 15 amino acids. The CDR3 region is CASSRTTERNTEAFF. The CDR3, as DNA: TGTGCCAGCAGCCGCACGACAGAACGGAACACTGAAGCTTTCTTT.

This clone was seen a few times. The chain couples TRBV5-8 to TRBJ1-2; D remains ambiguous. The CDR3 totals 13 residues. Trimming stripped 1 base from V and 3 bases from J, with 7 bases between. Germline values: CDR1 SGHTS, CDR2 YDEGEE. The CDR3 reads CASSLNTDYGYTF. The CDR3 nucleotides are TGTGCCAGCAGCTTGAACACCGACTATGGCTACACCTTC.

The chain links TRBV11-2 to TRBJ2-7; D is undetermined. The CDR3 runs to 12 residues. Germline CDR1 reads SGHAT; CDR2 reads FQNNGV. The V end was cut by 3 bases, the J end by 5 bases, with 8 bases between. CDR3 in DNA: TGTGCCAGCAGCTTTGCAGAGAACGAGCAGTACTTC. Encoded protein: CASSFAENEQYF.

V gene TRBV5-1 combines with J gene TRBJ1-3; 7 bases map to TRBD1. This CDR3 has 15 residues. Germline-derived CDR1 and CDR2 are SGHRS and YFSETQ. Trimming at V came to 4 bases and at J to 0 bases, leaving 4 bases not matched to a gene. CDR3 coding DNA: TGCGCCAGCAGCCGCGGGACAGACTCTGGAAACACCATATATTTT. The encoded protein is CASSRGTDSGNTIYF.

This clone has a single count. The chain employs TRBV19 and TRBJ1-1; perhaps TRBD1 as D (5 bases). CDR1 and CDR2 from the germline V gene are LNHDA and SQIVND (reference sequence). Deletions cut 8 bases from V and 3 bases from J, with 22 bases between. The CDR3 runs to 16 residues. CDR3 loop: CASSLVGQGGHTEAFF. For the CDR3, the DNA is TGTGCCAGTTCTTTAGTCGGGCAGGGCGGGCACACTGAAGCTTTCTTT.

V is TRBV29-1 and J is TRBJ2-3; D ambiguous. V was trimmed by 6 bases and J by 2 bases, leaving 9 bases between them. Germline CDR1 reads SQVTM; CDR2 reads ANQGSEA. The CDR3 has 12 amino acids. DNA for the CDR3: TGCAGCGTCCTTCCACACACAGATACGCAGTATTTT. The encoded protein is CSVLPHTDTQYF.

The chain is built from TRBV5-5 and TRBJ1-5; D perhaps matches TRBD1 (5 bases). CDR1 SGHKS and CDR2 YYEKEE come from the germline V gene (reference sequence). V gave up 3 bases and J gave up 1 base, with 8 bases separating them. The CDR3 is made up of 14 amino acids. The CDR3 protein is CASSSRESNQPQHF. CDR3 coding DNA: TGTGCCAGCAGCTCCAGGGAAAGCAATCAGCCCCAGCATTTT.

V gene TRBV5-1 combines with J gene TRBJ1-2, with 7 bases that match TRBD1. The CDR3 covers 13 residues. The germline V gene encodes CDR1 SGHRS and CDR2 YFSETQ. V dropped 7 bases and J dropped 4; count of bases not matched to a gene: 7. In nucleotides, the CDR3 is TGCGCCAGCGAAGCAGGGGGAGGCTATGGCTACACCTTC. This translates into CASEAGGGYGYTF.

This clone has just one count. The rearrangement joins TRBV11-2 to TRBJ2-7; 11 nucleotides align to TRBD2. This CDR3 is 16 amino acids long. J was trimmed by 0 bases and V by 5 bases; bases with no gene match: 6. The germline V gene encodes CDR1 SGHAT and CDR2 FQNNGV. CDR3 protein: CASSRSLAGGSYEQYF. The CDR3 DNA follows: TGTGCCAGCAGCCGCTCCCTAGCGGGGGGCTCCTACGAGCAGTACTTC.

The chain links TRBV4-1 to TRBJ1-2; 9 positions agree with TRBD1. From germline, CDR1 is MGHRA and CDR2 YSYEKL. With 1 base clipped from V and 8 bases from J, the junction kept 5 bases outside the gene matches. CDR3 length: 14 residues. The CDR3 region is CASSQGTGAGGYTF. As DNA, the CDR3 is TGCGCCAGCAGCCAAGGGACAGGGGCAGGGGGCTACACCTTC.

The CDR3 reads CASREAETDVHYEQYF. The DNA of the CDR3 is TGTGCCAGCAGGGAGGCAGAAACCGACGTCCACTACGAGCAGTACTTC. This chain links TRBV5-6 with TRBJ2-7, with D perhaps matching TRBD2 (5 bases). Trimming pared 5 bases from V and 3 bases from J, leaving 21 bases between. The germline CDR1 and CDR2 sequences are SGHDT and YYEEEE. CDR3 length: 16 amino acids.

This chain joins TRBV5-4 and TRBJ1-4, with D uncertain. From germline, CDR1 is SGHNT and CDR2 YYREEE (reference sequence). With 2 bases removed from V and 0 bases from J, the gap between germline ends came to 11 bases. The CDR3 runs to 16 residues. Here the CDR3 DNA reads TGTGCCAGCAGCTTAAACCCAACAGCAACTAATGAAAAACTGTTTTTT. Amino acid sequence: CASSLNPTATNEKLFF. The complete variable domain, with remaining parts taken from reference TRBV5-4 and TRBJ1-4, reads ETGVTQSPTHLIKTRGQQVTLRCSSQSGHNTVSWYQQALGQGPQFIFQYYREEENGRGNFPPRFSGLQFPNYSSELNVNALELDDSALYLCASSLNPTATNEKLFFGSGTQLSVL.

The rearrangement joins TRBV3-1 (or the pseudogene TRBV3-2) to TRBJ2-3, with D possibly being TRBD2 (6 bases). Germline CDR1 LGHDT, CDR2 YNNKEL (reference sequence). V was pared by 1 base and J by 4 bases, with 15 bases between. The CDR3 covers 16 residues. The DNA of the CDR3 is TGTGCCAGCAGCCAAGGGACCGGGAGTCATGCAGATACGCAGTATTTT. Amino acid sequence: CASSQGTGSHADTQYF.

This chain connects TRBV3-1 (or the pseudogene TRBV3-2) to TRBJ2-3, with 13 nucleotides matching TRBD2. V trimming: 0 bases; J trimming: 7 bases; junction bases outside the gene matches: 10. The length of the CDR3 is 18 residues. Germline loops: CDR1 LGHDT, CDR2 YNNKEL (reference sequence). The CDR3 DNA reads as TGTGCCAGCAGCCAAGATACACTAGCGGGAGGGCGATGGAATACGCAGTATTTT. Translated: CASSQDTLAGGRWNTQYF.